The rows below give T cell receptor beta chains drawn from one sample of a study of OX40 agonist ivuxolimab in advanced cancers. The repertoire was sequenced with immunoSEQ multiplex PCR; TCRdb's copy has only in-frame clones and lacks some. The data contain 49,000 or so clones, around nine tenths of them singletons. Sequencing used CD4+ or CD8+ T cells sorted from blood, obtained in a trial of the OX40 agonist ivuxolimab. The source is an adult with an advanced solid tumor such as melanoma, head and neck, liver or kidney cancer. Each CDR3 is given with its conserved first and last residue. The D gene is left open where the match is weak. A row's size may be missing; if present it is once, few, many or a size class.

v_call	d_call	j_call	clone_size	cdr3_nt	cdr3_aa
TRBV30	.	TRBJ2-6	.	TGTGCCTGGAGTGAAGGTGGGGCCAACGTCCTGACTTTC	CAWSEGGANVLTF
TRBV11-2	.	TRBJ2-7	.	TGTGCCAGCAGCTTAGCCAGGGCCGGGGGCGAGCAGTACTTC	CASSLARAGGEQYF
TRBV6-5	TRBD2	TRBJ2-1	few	TGTGCCAGCAGGAAAAAGCGGGAGAAAGCGGGTGAGCAGTTCTTC	CASRKKREKAGEQFF
TRBV6-6	TRBD1	TRBJ2-7	.	TGTGCCAGCAGTTACGAGGACAGGGTTGGGCACTTC	CASSYEDRVGHF
TRBV6-5	.	TRBJ2-7	.	TGTGCCAGCAGTTATGCCCAGGTCGGCAGCTACGAGCAGTACTTC	CASSYAQVGSYEQYF
TRBV5-1	TRBD2	TRBJ2-1	.	TGCGCCAGCAGCCCTAGCGGGAGCTCCTACAATGAGCAGTTCTTC	CASSPSGSSYNEQFF
TRBV5-5	.	TRBJ2-7	.	TGTGCCAGCAGCGCCCCTAGTTTAGTCGAGCAGTACTTC	CASSAPSLVEQYF
TRBV7-8	TRBD2	TRBJ2-7	.	TGTGCCAGCAGCGGGGGGAGGGAATACGAGCAGTACTTC	CASSGGREYEQYF
TRBV7-9	.	TRBJ1-3	medium-sized	TGTGCCAGCACCCCGAGCCCCCAGACCATATATTTT	CASTPSPQTIYF
TRBV28	TRBD1	TRBJ1-2	few	TGTGCCAGCAGAGGGACAGGGGGCTTTGCCTATGGCTACACCTTC	CASRGTGGFAYGYTF
TRBV28	.	TRBJ2-5	.	TGTGCCAGCAGTTTCGGGGCCATAGAGACCCAGTACTTC	CASSFGAIETQYF
TRBV5-1	.	TRBJ2-6	few	TGCGCCAGCAGCTTGATCGTAACAGGCCTTTCTGGGGCCAACGTCCTGACTTTC	CASSLIVTGLSGANVLTF
TRBV18	.	TRBJ1-2	.	TGTGCCAGCTCACCGGAGCAGCTTTTAGGCTACACCTTC	CASSPEQLLGYTF
TRBV7-3	TRBD2	TRBJ2-1	.	TGTGCCAGCAGCCTAGCGGGAGGGCCTCTGTTCTTC	CASSLAGGPLFF
TRBV6-6	.	TRBJ1-1	.	TGTGCCAGCAGTTACACAGGGAGGGGCGGCACTGAAGCTTTCTTT	CASSYTGRGGTEAFF
TRBV18	TRBD2	TRBJ2-5	.	TGTGCCAGCTCACCACCGCTTCGACTAGCGGGAAAAGAGACCCAGTACTTC	CASSPPLRLAGKETQYF
TRBV7-2	.	TRBJ1-1	once	TGTGCCAGCAGCTTGGGGGGGGTCTCAACTGAAGCTTTCTTT	CASSLGGVSTEAFF
TRBV27	TRBD2	TRBJ2-3	.	TGTGCCAGCAGTTTAAGCGGGATAGGCGGTACGCAGTATTTT	CASSLSGIGGTQYF
TRBV10-2	.	TRBJ1-2	.	TGCGCCAGCAGTGAGTCGCGGGGGGGCTATGGCTACACCTTC	CASSESRGGYGYTF
TRBV21-1	.	TRBJ2-7	.	TGTGCCAGCAGCAAAGCGGCGGCAGGGGGGGTGGTAGTTGGATCCTACGAGCAGTACTTC	CASSKAAAGGVVVGSYEQYF
TRBV10-1	.	TRBJ2-3	.	TGCGCCAGCAGTGAGTCGGGCAGAGGATTCACAGATACGCAGTATTTT	CASSESGRGFTDTQYF
TRBV2	.	TRBJ2-1	.	TGTGCCAGCAGCGAGGGGGGATTGGGTTATGAGCAGTTCTTC	CASSEGGLGYEQFF
TRBV5-1	.	TRBJ1-5	few	TGCGCCAGCAGCTTGGAAGGGGGTGCGCAGCCCCAGCATTTT	CASSLEGGAQPQHF
TRBV5-6	.	TRBJ2-7	.	TGTGCCAGCAGCCAGACTGGGACCTACGAGCAGTACTTC	CASSQTGTYEQYF
TRBV28	TRBD2	TRBJ2-3	.	TGTGCCAGCAGTCGGGTCAAGCGGGAGAGCTTGGGAGATACGCAGTATTTT	CASSRVKRESLGDTQYF